This TCR beta chain was captured in a study of blood T cell repertoires in COVID-19. At the level of the study: Acute-phase and convalescent COVID-19 samples originated in the United States, Italy and Spain.

The junction had 6 bases not matched to a gene; V was cut back by 1 base and J by 6 bases. CDR3 length: 15 amino acids. Germline CDR1 is SGHTA and CDR2 is FQGTGA. Authors' analysis steps: Estimation of nucleated cell counts was performed using reference gene primer amplification. The data were produced by immunoSEQ multiplex PCR, yet TCRdb's version contains in-frame clones alone and is incomplete. V and J calls and clone size are as listed in that table; D and trimming were resolved from the DNA. This table has 180,000 or so clones, 65% to 90% appearing once. Material: peripheral blood. The sequence derives from a man aged 60-69 years with acute or convalescent COVID-19. This sequence joins TRBV7-3 and TRBJ2-1, with TRBD1 matching 7 bases. The CDR3: CASSLKGASGNEQFF. The CDR3 coding sequence is TGTGCCAGCAGCTTAAAGGGGGCTAGTGGCAATGAGCAGTTCTTC.